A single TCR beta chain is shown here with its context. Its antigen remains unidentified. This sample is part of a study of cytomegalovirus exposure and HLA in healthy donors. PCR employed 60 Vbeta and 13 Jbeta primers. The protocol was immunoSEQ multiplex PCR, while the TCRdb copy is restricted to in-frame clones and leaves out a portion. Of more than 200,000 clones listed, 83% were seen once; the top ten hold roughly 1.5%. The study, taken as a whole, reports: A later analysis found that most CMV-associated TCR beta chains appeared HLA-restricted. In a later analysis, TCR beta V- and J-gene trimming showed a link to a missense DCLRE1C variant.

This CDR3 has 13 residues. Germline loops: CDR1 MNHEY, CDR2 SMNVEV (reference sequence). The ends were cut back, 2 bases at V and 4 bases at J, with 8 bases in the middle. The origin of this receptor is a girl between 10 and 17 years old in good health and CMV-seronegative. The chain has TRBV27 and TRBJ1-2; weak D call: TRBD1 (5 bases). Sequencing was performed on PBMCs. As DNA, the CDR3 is TGTGCCAGCAGTTTAACCAGGGCCTATGGCTACACCTTC. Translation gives CASSLTRAYGYTF.